The 25 T cell receptor beta chains reported below all come from one sample, sequenced in a study of T cells in Graves' hyperthyroidism and ophthalmopathy. The source material, RNA transcripts, was used to amplify TCR beta CDR3 regions. The HTBI primer set drove a first-round RT-PCR of the TCR CDR3. Each CDR3 protein is one row after TCRdb ran MiXCR on the multiplex PCR reads. In the table there are fewer than 450,000 distinct CDR3 sequences, around 15% of which are singletons. Sequenced input: blood. These TCRs come from a woman aged 55-70 years with Graves' ophthalmopathy.

This clonotype was detected only a few times. V is TRBV10-3 and J is TRBJ2-1; the D gene is possibly TRBD2 (5 bases). The CDR3 contains 15 residues. Trimming took off 0 bases at V and 8 bases at J, with 14 bases between the two ends. Germline-derived CDR1 and CDR2 are ENHRY and SYGVKD. This CDR3 is CAISESGGLADEQFF. CDR3 sequence (DNA): TGTGCCATCAGTGAGTCTGGTGGACTTGCCGATGAGCAGTTCTTC.

This clonotype was recorded many times. The genes are TRBV20-1 and TRBJ2-7; TRBD1 matches at 10 bases. This CDR3 spans 14 amino acids. Germline CDR1 and CDR2: DFQATT and SNEGSKA (reference sequence). Losses at the gene ends were 3 bases for V and 3 bases for J; bases not matched to a gene: 5. The DNA of the CDR3 is TGCAGTGCTAGCTTTCGGGACAGGGGCTACGAGCAGTACTTC. This encodes CSASFRDRGYEQYF.

This clonotype was recorded at least ten times. This CDR3 is CAIGLAGEQYF. The CDR3 region has the DNA TGTGCCATCGGCTTAGCGGGCGAGCAGTACTTC. The gene calls are TRBV10-3 and TRBJ2-7, with TRBD2 identical over 7 bases. V lost 8 bases, J lost 6 bases, and 4 bases stayed unmatched. The germline gives CDR1 ENHRY, CDR2 SYGVKD. The CDR3 totals 11 residues.

This rearrangement joins TRBV4-1 to TRBJ2-1; 14 nucleotides agree with TRBD2. Germline V gene data show CDR1 as MGHRA and CDR2 as YSYEKL. The J segment lost 15 bases and the V segment lost 2 bases, leaving 9 bases of the junction unmatched. The CDR3 contains 15 residues. The CDR3: CASSQPTSGRADRFF. In DNA form, the CDR3 reads TGCGCCAGCAGCCAACCGACTAGCGGGAGGGCCGACCGGTTCTTC.

There are a few counts of this clonotype. The chain links TRBV27 to TRBJ2-1; TRBD2 is a possible D gene (6 bases). This CDR3 has 17 residues. CDR1 MNHEY and CDR2 SMNVEV come from the germline V gene (reference sequence). V was clipped by 0 bases and J by 3 bases, with 15 bases between them. The CDR3 region is CASSLSAGSRFYNEQFF. The CDR3 DNA reads as TGTGCCAGCAGTTTATCAGCCGGGAGTCGTTTCTACAATGAGCAGTTCTTC.

This clonotype was counted between two and nine times. The CDR3 DNA reads TGCGCCAGCAGTGCCGGGACTAGCGGGGATACAAGGGGACGCAATGAGCAGTTCTTC. Amino acids: CASSAGTSGDTRGRNEQFF. The rearrangement joins TRBV10-1 to TRBJ2-1; 13 nucleotides match TRBD2. V shed 4 bases and J 6 bases; nucleotides not matched to a gene: 15. This CDR3 is 19 amino acids long. CDR1 WNHNN and CDR2 SYGVQD come from the germline V gene (reference sequence).

A few counts support this clonotype. The chain uses TRBV6-1 and TRBJ1-6; unclear D gene. CDR1 MNHNS and CDR2 SASEGT come from the germline V gene. Trimming took off 6 bases at V and 7 bases at J, with 10 bases between the two ends. CDR3 length equals 13 residues. The CDR3 DNA is TGTGCCAGCAGGTTCGACGGAAATTCACCCCTCCACTTT. This sequence encodes CASRFDGNSPLHF.

This clonotype appeared many times. In nucleotides, the CDR3 is TGCGCCAGCCCAGTGGGGGGTGGAAATCAGCCCCAGCATTTT. Encoded protein: CASPVGGGNQPQHF. The chain couples TRBV5-1 to TRBJ1-5; tentatively, D is TRBD1 (5 bases). V dropped 7 bases and J dropped 4 bases, with 15 bases sitting between them. The CDR3 spans 14 residues. Germline loops: CDR1 SGHRS, CDR2 YFSETQ.

This clonotype was picked up a small number of times. This sequence joins TRBV28 and TRBJ2-7; a possible D gene is TRBD1 (6 bases). Looked up from germline, CDR1 is MDHEN and CDR2 is SYDVKM. Deletions cut 0 bases from V and 0 bases from J, with 15 bases between. The CDR3 sequence is 17 residues long. In DNA, the CDR3 is TGTGCCAGCAGTTTATGGAGTACAGGGTCGTTCTCCTACGAGCAGTACTTC. Encoded protein: CASSLWSTGSFSYEQYF.

Comments on this clonotype: A much bigger clone sits one base away, suggesting this may be a read error. The chain recombines TRBV20-1 with TRBJ2-1; D remains unclear. The CDR3 length is 13 residues. The germline CDR1 and CDR2 sequences are DFQATT and SNEGSKA (reference sequence). The CDR3 reads CSAGDGKGFEQFF. In DNA form, the CDR3 reads TGCAGTGCTGGAGATGGAAAGGGCTTTGAGCAGTTCTTC.

This clonotype came up many times. The chain has TRBV19 and TRBJ1-1; D ambiguous. The CDR3 runs 15 residues. Trimming left V 9 bases short and J 5 bases short, with 22 bases between. Germline V CDR1 and CDR2: LNHDA, SQIVND (reference sequence). The CDR3 region has the DNA TGTGCCAGCCGTAAACAGAGGTGGACGGGGACTGAAGCTTTCTTT. Its protein is CASRKQRWTGTEAFF.

This chain connects TRBV4-1 to TRBJ2-1; D perhaps matches TRBD2 (5 bases). CDR3 length: 16 amino acids. CDR1 and CDR2 (germline): MGHRA, YSYEKL. The V gene lost 4 bases and the J gene lost 8 bases, with 21 bases spanning the gap. Here the CDR3 DNA reads TGCGCCAGCAGCCCTCGTCGAGGTACCACGGGATATGAGCAGTTCTTC. Translation gives CASSPRRGTTGYEQFF.

This clonotype was found many times. V usage is TRBV28 and J usage is TRBJ2-7, with 8 bases fitting TRBD2. Unmatched junction bases numbered 7, after V lost 6 bases and J lost 3 bases. CDR1 is MDHEN, CDR2 SYDVKM, per germline. CDR3 length: 14 residues. The DNA of the CDR3 is TGTGCCAGCAGGCCCGGGGGGGCCAACTACGAGCAGTACTTC. Translating gives CASRPGGANYEQYF.

On this clonotype itself: A much larger clone differs from this one at a single base, so this may be a read error. Lacking the conserved final phenylalanine or tryptophan, this CDR3 likely reflects a read error. The chain recombines TRBV6-1 with TRBJ2-7; 7 positions agree with TRBD1. CDR3 length: 14 residues. Germline V gene lookup returns CDR1 MNHNS and CDR2 SASEGT. Trimming removed 6 bases from V and 0 bases from J; junction bases left unmatched: 5. The DNA of the CDR3 is TGTGCCAGCAGGACAGGGTACGGCTCCTACGAGCAGTACTCC. Its translation is CASRTGYGSYEQYS.

This clonotype was seen repeatedly, ten times or more. The J gene is TRBJ2-1, the V gene TRBV7-9; 9 bases fit TRBD2. The CDR3 totals 14 residues. V was pared by 4 bases and J by 10 bases, with 8 bases of the junction left unmatched. In germline, CDR1 is SEHNR, CDR2 FQNEAQ (reference sequence). The CDR3 protein is CASSSGLAHGEQFF. CDR3 sequence (DNA): TGTGCCAGCAGCTCGGGACTAGCCCACGGAGAGCAGTTCTTC.

This clonotype was observed many times. The V gene is TRBV7-2, the J gene TRBJ2-7; tentative D call: TRBD2 (5 bases). Germline CDR1 is SGHTA and CDR2 is FQGNSA. Trimming stripped 6 bases from V and 0 bases from J, with 9 bases between. The CDR3 covers 13 residues. CDR3 DNA: TGTGCCAGCAGTGAGCGGTTCTCCTACGAGCAGTACTTC. This sequence encodes CASSERFSYEQYF.

In regard to this clonotype: This sequence may be a read error, since a much larger clone differs from it by one base. The J gene is TRBJ2-3, the V gene TRBV28, with 8 nucleotides matching TRBD1. The CDR3 covers 15 residues. The ends lost 6 bases at V and 0 bases at J; junction bases unmatched: 5. Germline loops: CDR1 MDHEN, CDR2 SYDVKM. This CDR3 is CASSPTGVSTDTQYF. Here the CDR3 DNA reads TGTGCCAGCAGCCCGACAGGGGTTAGCACAGATACGCAGTATTTT.

This clonotype was seen many times. The rearrangement links TRBV7-2 to TRBJ2-1, with D hard to call. Trimming took 7 bases from V and 9 from J, leaving 10 bases between them. This CDR3 has 11 amino acids. CDR1 is SGHTA, CDR2 FQGNSA, per germline. CDR3 sequence reads: CASTFGGEQFF. The DNA for the CDR3 is TGTGCCAGCACCTTCGGCGGTGAGCAGTTCTTC.

In its sample, this clonotype was seen many times. The chain couples TRBV20-1 to TRBJ2-1; 16 bases match TRBD2. The CDR3 consists of 16 residues. The V gene end was trimmed by 6 bases and the J gene end by 4 bases; junction bases not matched to a gene: 6. Germline V gene lookup returns CDR1 DFQATT and CDR2 SNEGSKA (reference sequence). The CDR3 sequence is CSAGGLAGGRYNEQFF. The CDR3 region has the DNA TGCAGTGCGGGGGGACTAGCGGGAGGGCGGTACAATGAGCAGTTCTTC.

This clonotype was picked up many times. The chain couples TRBV28 to TRBJ1-4; D is uncertain. The germline V gene has CDR1 MDHEN and CDR2 SYDVKM. This CDR3 spans 15 amino acids. The V gene lost 5 bases and the J gene lost 8 bases, with 18 bases spanning the gap. CDR3 loop: CASSISSLNAEKLFF. The CDR3 DNA follows: TGTGCCAGCAGTATTTCGTCTCTGAATGCGGAAAAACTGTTTTTT.

J is TRBJ2-2 and V is TRBV19, with TRBD2 matching 8 bases. Germline V gene data show CDR1 as LNHDA and CDR2 as SQIVND (reference sequence). V trimming: 6 bases; J trimming: 1 base; junction bases outside the gene matches: 4. CDR3 length: 15 amino acids. CDR3 DNA: TGTGCCAGTAGGACAGCGGGAGAGAACACCGGGGAGCTGTTTTTT. This translates into CASRTAGENTGELFF.

This clonotype was found a few times. The chain is built from TRBV5-1 and TRBJ2-2, with D possibly called TRBD1 or TRBD2 (5 bases each). CDR1 and CDR2 (germline): SGHRS, YFSETQ. Trimming took off 7 bases at V and 5 bases at J, with 12 bases between the two ends. This CDR3 region has 13 residues. DNA for the CDR3: TGCGCCAGCCGGGACCCGAGGACCGGGGAGCTGTTTTTT. Protein sequence: CASRDPRTGELFF.

Comments on this clonotype: This may come from a read error, since a much larger clone is one base off. The chain is built from TRBV28 and TRBJ2-7; 9 bases line up with TRBD1. Germline V gene sequence: CDR1 MDHEN, CDR2 SYDVKM. The CDR3 loop spans 14 amino acids. The CDR3, as DNA: TGTTCCAGCAGTTTATTACAGGGGGCGGGCGAGCAGTACTTC. Its translation is CSSSLLQGAGEQYF.

This clonotype was found many times. The rearrangement links TRBV12-5 to TRBJ2-3; possible D gene TRBD1, 5 bases. With 5 bases removed from V and 9 bases from J, the gap between germline ends came to 12 bases. From germline, CDR1 is LGHNT and CDR2 FRNRAP. This CDR3 comprises 12 residues. As DNA, the CDR3 is TGTGCTAGTGGTATCACAGGAGCAACGCAGTATTTT. Translated, it gives CASGITGATQYF.

Ten or more counts support this clonotype. The chain carries TRBV20-1 and TRBJ1-6; tentative D call: TRBD1 (6 bases). There are 14 residues in the CDR3. Germline V gene sequence: CDR1 DFQATT, CDR2 SNEGSKA (reference sequence). Between the trimmed V and J ends, which lost 0 bases and 8 bases, there was a span of 11 bases. This CDR3 reads CSARDSRGDSPLHF. As DNA, the CDR3 is TGCAGTGCTAGAGATAGTAGGGGGGATTCACCCCTCCACTTT.